This T cell receptor beta chain appears in the sequencing data of a study of blood T cell repertoires in COVID-19. The overall study: The cDNA or gDNA used as material had been derived from T cells, B-cell-depleted T cells, or PBMCs.

Germline assignment: CDR1 MNHEY and CDR2 SVGAGI. V lost 2 bases to trimming and J lost 2 bases, with 13 bases between them. The CDR3 contains 15 residues. This clone appeared a few times. In the original processing: By means of reference gene primer amplification, nucleated cell counts were estimated. The repertoire was sequenced with immunoSEQ multiplex PCR; TCRdb's copy has only in-frame clones and lacks some. The V and J calls and clone size come from that table; D and trimming were worked out from the DNA. The data show approximately 200,000 clones, more than 70% seen once. The sample was peripheral blood. This receptor was identified in a woman in her twenties or thirties with acute or convalescent COVID-19. The chain has TRBV6-5 and TRBJ2-7, with a weak D call TRBD2 (6 bases). This chain's CDR3 is CASSYKAGTPYEQYF. In DNA, the CDR3 is TGTGCCAGCAGTTACAAAGCGGGCACACCCTACGAGCAGTACTTC.